The rows below give T cell receptor beta chains drawn from one sample of a study of T cell changes during pregnancy in multiple sclerosis. Using immunoSEQ multiplex PCR, the repertoire was profiled, and TCRdb retains in-frame clones only, with some absent. The sample records more than 65,000 clones, less than 90% being singletons. The sequencing here drew on peripheral blood, taken before pregnancy. These receptors came from a female donor with multiple sclerosis, enrolled in a pregnancy study. CDR3s include the opening cysteine and the closing phenylalanine or tryptophan. Fields, in order: D gene, J gene, clone size, V gene, CDR3 DNA, CDR3 protein. A D gene is named only where the DNA matches it firmly. Rows give clone size only sometimes, using once, few, many, or a class for an expanded clone.

d_call: TRBD1; j_call: TRBJ1-2; clone_size: once; v_call: TRBV7-6; cdr3_nt: TGTGCCAGCAGCCCCGGGACAGGGTGGTATGGCTACACCTTC; cdr3_aa: CASSPGTGWYGYTF
d_call: .; j_call: TRBJ1-1; clone_size: .; v_call: TRBV5-1; cdr3_nt: TGCGCCAGCAGCTTGGATGGGGGGTGGACTGAAGCTTTCTTT; cdr3_aa: CASSLDGGWTEAFF
d_call: .; j_call: TRBJ2-1; clone_size: .; v_call: TRBV27; cdr3_nt: TGTGCCAGCAGTTTTCACGAGAGTGAGCAGTTCTTC; cdr3_aa: CASSFHESEQFF
d_call: TRBD1; j_call: TRBJ1-2; clone_size: once; v_call: TRBV5-5; cdr3_nt: TGTGCCAGCAGCCCCGGACAGGGAAGGGACTATGGCTACACCTTC; cdr3_aa: CASSPGQGRDYGYTF
d_call: .; j_call: TRBJ2-7; clone_size: .; v_call: TRBV9; cdr3_nt: TGTGCCAGCAGCGGCGGGACTTTGGGGAGGCGGGAGCAGTACTTC; cdr3_aa: CASSGGTLGRREQYF
d_call: .; j_call: TRBJ1-3; clone_size: .; v_call: TRBV2; cdr3_nt: TGTGCCAGCAGTGATCGGGGTTCTGGAAACACCATATATTTT; cdr3_aa: CASSDRGSGNTIYF
d_call: .; j_call: TRBJ2-5; clone_size: .; v_call: TRBV4-1; cdr3_nt: TGCGCCAGCAGCCCCGCCCGTGAGGTCCAAGAGACCCAGTACTTC; cdr3_aa: CASSPAREVQETQYF
d_call: TRBD1; j_call: TRBJ1-3; clone_size: .; v_call: TRBV7-9; cdr3_nt: TGTGCCAGCAGTCCAACAGGGGCACTAGGAAACACCATATATTTT; cdr3_aa: CASSPTGALGNTIYF
d_call: .; j_call: TRBJ1-6; clone_size: .; v_call: TRBV4-1; cdr3_nt: TGCGCCAGCAGCCAAGAGGGGGGAGTCAGAGGAAGCTCCTATAATTCACCCCTCCACTTT; cdr3_aa: CASSQEGGVRGSSYNSPLHF
d_call: .; j_call: TRBJ2-7; clone_size: .; v_call: TRBV6-1; cdr3_nt: TGTGCCAGCAGTGGTGGACTTAACTACGAGCAGTACTTC; cdr3_aa: CASSGGLNYEQYF
d_call: .; j_call: TRBJ2-3; clone_size: .; v_call: TRBV2; cdr3_nt: TGTGCCAGCAGTGAAGCGCTTCTAAGGGGGGGGCCTATGAGGACAGATACGCAGTATTTT; cdr3_aa: CASSEALLRGGPMRTDTQYF
d_call: .; j_call: TRBJ1-2; clone_size: .; v_call: TRBV19; cdr3_nt: TGTGCCAGTAGTAGCCCCGGGAGCCATGGCTACACCTTC; cdr3_aa: CASSSPGSHGYTF
d_call: TRBD1; j_call: TRBJ1-1; clone_size: .; v_call: TRBV5-3; cdr3_nt: TGTGCCAGAAGCTTATCCGGGACAGGGGCTCTGCCGATTGGAGGCACTGAAGCTTTCTTT; cdr3_aa: CARSLSGTGALPIGGTEAFF
d_call: .; j_call: TRBJ2-1; clone_size: .; v_call: TRBV6-6; cdr3_nt: TGTGCCAGCAGCCTACAGGCCAGCTCCTACAATGAGCAGTTCTTC; cdr3_aa: CASSLQASSYNEQFF
d_call: .; j_call: TRBJ2-4; clone_size: .; v_call: TRBV7-9; cdr3_nt: TGTGCCAGCAGCTTAGGGGCAGGGCTAGCCAAAAACATTCAGTACTTC; cdr3_aa: CASSLGAGLAKNIQYF
d_call: .; j_call: TRBJ1-2; clone_size: .; v_call: TRBV18; cdr3_nt: TGTGCCAGCTCACCTACAGTATATGGCTACACCTTC; cdr3_aa: CASSPTVYGYTF
d_call: .; j_call: TRBJ1-6; clone_size: few; v_call: TRBV27; cdr3_nt: TGTGCCAGCAGAGACAGGCTCAATTCACCCCTCCACTTT; cdr3_aa: CASRDRLNSPLHF
d_call: .; j_call: TRBJ2-5; clone_size: .; v_call: TRBV30; cdr3_nt: TGTGCCTGGAGTAACGCGGGGACCCAGTACTTC; cdr3_aa: CAWSNAGTQYF
d_call: TRBD1; j_call: TRBJ2-1; clone_size: .; v_call: TRBV5-6; cdr3_nt: TGTGCCAGCAGCAGGGACAGGGGCAGCTCCTACAATGAGCAGTTCTTC; cdr3_aa: CASSRDRGSSYNEQFF
d_call: .; j_call: TRBJ2-7; clone_size: .; v_call: TRBV9; cdr3_nt: TGTGCCAGCAGCGTGAGGGGGGGGATCTACGAGCAGTACTTC; cdr3_aa: CASSVRGGIYEQYF
d_call: TRBD1; j_call: TRBJ2-7; clone_size: .; v_call: TRBV6-5; cdr3_nt: TGTGCCAGCAGTTACATCTCACAGGGGATCGACGAGCAGTACTTC; cdr3_aa: CASSYISQGIDEQYF
d_call: .; j_call: TRBJ2-5; clone_size: few; v_call: TRBV19; cdr3_nt: TGTGCCAGTAGTATTACGGGCGGGACCCAAGAGACCCAGTACTTC; cdr3_aa: CASSITGGTQETQYF
d_call: TRBD1; j_call: TRBJ1-5; clone_size: few; v_call: TRBV7-8; cdr3_nt: TGTGCCAGCAGCGGGACAGGGGCCAATCAGCCCCAGCATTTT; cdr3_aa: CASSGTGANQPQHF
d_call: .; j_call: TRBJ1-1; clone_size: few; v_call: TRBV4-1; cdr3_nt: TGCGCCAGCTCCAGGGAGGCTGAAGCTTTCTTT; cdr3_aa: CASSREAEAFF
d_call: .; j_call: TRBJ2-4; clone_size: once; v_call: TRBV11-3; cdr3_nt: TGTGCCAGCAGCTTAGGGGACAACGATTTTCAGTACTTC; cdr3_aa: CASSLGDNDFQYF
d_call: TRBD1; j_call: TRBJ2-7; clone_size: .; v_call: TRBV7-2; cdr3_nt: TGTGCCAGCAGCTTAGGCGGGACAGGGTTTTACGAGCAGTACTTC; cdr3_aa: CASSLGGTGFYEQYF
d_call: .; j_call: TRBJ2-3; clone_size: .; v_call: TRBV11-3; cdr3_nt: TGTGCCAGCAGCTTTTCAGGGGCTGGCACAGATACGCAGTATTTT; cdr3_aa: CASSFSGAGTDTQYF
d_call: TRBD1; j_call: TRBJ2-7; clone_size: .; v_call: TRBV7-8; cdr3_nt: TGTGCCAGCAGCCGATTACGGGACAGGGGGCGCGAGCAGTACTTC; cdr3_aa: CASSRLRDRGREQYF
d_call: TRBD1; j_call: TRBJ1-1; clone_size: few; v_call: TRBV2; cdr3_nt: TGTGCCAGCAGTGAAGGGCTCGGACAGGGTGAAGCTTTCTTT; cdr3_aa: CASSEGLGQGEAFF
d_call: .; j_call: TRBJ2-5; clone_size: once; v_call: TRBV9; cdr3_nt: TGTGCCAGCAGCGGTGAACAGAGAGCAGAGACCCAGTACTTC; cdr3_aa: CASSGEQRAETQYF
d_call: TRBD1; j_call: TRBJ1-2; clone_size: .; v_call: TRBV9; cdr3_nt: TGTGCCAGCAGCGCCTGGCCCGACAGGGGCGGCTATGGCTACACCTTC; cdr3_aa: CASSAWPDRGGYGYTF
d_call: .; j_call: TRBJ2-1; clone_size: .; v_call: TRBV5-1; cdr3_nt: TGCGCCAGCAGCTTGGCCGAAACAGGGGAGCAGTTCTTC; cdr3_aa: CASSLAETGEQFF
d_call: .; j_call: TRBJ2-2; clone_size: many; v_call: TRBV19; cdr3_nt: TGTGCCAGTAGAGAGAACGCGAACACCGGGGAGCTGTTTTTT; cdr3_aa: CASRENANTGELFF
d_call: TRBD1; j_call: TRBJ2-7; clone_size: once; v_call: TRBV5-1; cdr3_nt: TGCGCCAGCAGCTTGAAGGGGGCCGCATCCTACGAGCAGTACTTC; cdr3_aa: CASSLKGAASYEQYF
d_call: TRBD2; j_call: TRBJ2-5; clone_size: .; v_call: TRBV4-1; cdr3_nt: TGCGCCAGCACCCGTGGCGGGAGGATTCAAGAGACCCAGTACTTC; cdr3_aa: CASTRGGRIQETQYF
d_call: .; j_call: TRBJ1-2; clone_size: .; v_call: TRBV13; cdr3_nt: TGTGCCAGCAGCTGGCCCCCGGAACAGAGACGTTATGGCTACACCTTC; cdr3_aa: CASSWPPEQRRYGYTF
d_call: TRBD1; j_call: TRBJ1-2; clone_size: once; v_call: TRBV6-5; cdr3_nt: TGTGCCAGCAGTTACCAGGGGGTGGGGTATGGCTACACCTTC; cdr3_aa: CASSYQGVGYGYTF
d_call: .; j_call: TRBJ1-3; clone_size: .; v_call: TRBV5-4; cdr3_nt: TGTGCCAGCAGCCAAGGGGGGGGCTCAAACACCATATATTTT; cdr3_aa: CASSQGGGSNTIYF
d_call: .; j_call: TRBJ2-7; clone_size: .; v_call: TRBV27; cdr3_nt: TGTGCCAGCAGTTTGTCCAGGTCCAACAACTACGAGCAGTACTTC; cdr3_aa: CASSLSRSNNYEQYF